Listed below are T cell receptor beta chains from one sample, sequenced in a study of response to subunit inactivated influenza vaccine. TCRdb itself ran the RT-PCR reads through MiXCR, one entry per CDR3 protein. The table includes roughly 710,000 distinct CDR3 sequences, about 14% detected once. This material consisted of PBMCs from blood, taken around 14 days before vaccination. Every receptor here comes from a man aged 50 to 59 who received an inactivated influenza vaccine. The CDR3 runs from the conserved cysteine through the conserved F or W. A D gene is named only where the DNA matches it firmly. Clone size is given for some rows only: seen once, a few or many times, or a class if the clone is expanded.

>.|TRBV12-3/TRBV12-4|.|TRBJ1-1
TGTGCCAGCAGTACAGACGGTAAAGAAGCTTTCTTT
CASSTDGKEAFF
>few|TRBV28|.|TRBJ2-7
TGTGCCAGCAGTCCCCTTCCTCGGGAGCAGTACTTC
CASSPLPREQYF
>.|TRBV28|.|TRBJ2-7
TGTGCCAGCAGGCCTCCCAGACCGGCCTACGAGCAGTACTTC
CASRPPRPAYEQYF
>.|TRBV6-1|TRBD2|TRBJ2-1
TGTGCCAGCAACCGTTTCGCGGGACTAGCGGGGGTTTATAGCAATGAGCAGTTCTTC
CASNRFAGLAGVYSNEQFF
>many|TRBV4-1|TRBD2|TRBJ2-1
TGCGCCAGCAGCCGAGTTCCCTCGACTAGCGGGGGGACCTACAATGAGCAGTTCTTC
CASSRVPSTSGGTYNEQFF
>.|TRBV12-3/TRBV12-4|.|TRBJ2-5
TGTGCCAGCAGTTTCTTGGACAACCAAGAGACCCAGTACTTC
CASSFLDNQETQYF
>many|TRBV20-1|TRBD2|TRBJ2-2
TGCAGTGCTAGAGGACTAGCGGGAACGGGGGAGCTGTTTTTT
CSARGLAGTGELFF
>few|TRBV7-2|TRBD1|TRBJ1-5
TGTGCCAGCAGCGGGACAGTGGGGTTCAATCAGCCCCAGCATTTT
CASSGTVGFNQPQHF
>few|TRBV14|.|TRBJ2-5
TGTGCCAGCAGCCAGAGGGCCCTGGGGACCCAGTACTTC
CASSQRALGTQYF
>.|TRBV6-5|TRBD1|TRBJ2-5
TGTGCCAGCAGATTAGACAGGGGCCACCAAGAGACCCAGTACTTC
CASRLDRGHQETQYF
>.|TRBV3-1|TRBD2|TRBJ2-7
TGTGCCAGCGCAAGCGGGGGCTCCTACGAGCAGTACTTC
CASASGGSYEQYF
>few|TRBV20-1|.|TRBJ1-6
TGCAGTGCTAGAAGAGGCCCTCGGGACGGTTATAATTCACCCCTCCACTTT
CSARRGPRDGYNSPLHF
>many|TRBV5-6|.|TRBJ2-2
TGTGCCAGCAGCTTGGACAGCCCGAACACCGGGGAGCTGTTTTTT
CASSLDSPNTGELFF
>many|TRBV6-5|.|TRBJ1-2
TGTGCCAGCAGTTACTATTCGGAAAACTATGGCTACACCTTC
CASSYYSENYGYTF
>few|TRBV12-3/TRBV12-4|TRBD2|TRBJ2-3
TGTGCCAGCAGAGAAGGCGGGGGGGGTGGCACAGATACGCAGTATTTT
CASREGGGGGTDTQYF
>.|TRBV24-1|.|TRBJ2-1
TGTGCCACCAGTGATTTCGGAGGACATAGCTCCTACAATGAGCAGTTCTTC
CATSDFGGHSSYNEQFF
>.|TRBV12-5|.|TRBJ2-1
TGTGCTAGTGGTTTGGCTGGCTCCGGGAGAGAGAGTGAGCAGTTCTTC
CASGLAGSGRESEQFF
>.|TRBV28|TRBD1|TRBJ2-1
TGTGCCAGCAGCGCGGCCGGGACAGGGGTTTACAATGAGCAGTTCTTC
CASSAAGTGVYNEQFF
>.|TRBV14|.|TRBJ2-1
TGTGCCAGCAGCCAGGGACTGGACCTCAATGAGCAGTTCTTC
CASSQGLDLNEQFF
>few|TRBV7-2|.|TRBJ2-7
TGTGCCAGCAGCTCAGCCCTTCCTTACGAGCAGTACTTC
CASSSALPYEQYF
>few|TRBV10-3|TRBD2|TRBJ2-5
TGTGCCATCAGTGAGGGGACTAGCGGGGGTGAGACCCAGTACTTC
CAISEGTSGGETQYF
>few|TRBV28|TRBD2|TRBJ2-1
TGTGCCAGCAGTCGTCTAGCGGGAGTCTCGAACAATGAGCAGTTCTTC
CASSRLAGVSNNEQFF
>few|TRBV20-1|TRBD2|TRBJ2-5
TGCAGTGCTGAGCGGGAGTATCGGGAGACCCAGTACTTC
CSAEREYRETQYF
>many|TRBV11-2|TRBD2|TRBJ2-3
TGTGCCAGCAGCTTCTTTACTAGCGGGGGGACTAGCACAGATACGCAGTATTTT
CASSFFTSGGTSTDTQYF
>few|TRBV5-1|TRBD1|TRBJ1-4
TGCGCCAGCAGCGGAAACAGGGGGCAGGGTGAAAAACTGTTTTTT
CASSGNRGQGEKLFF
>.|TRBV7-9|.|TRBJ2-5
TGTGCCAGCAGCCGAAATGGGGAGACCCAGTACTTC
CASSRNGETQYF
>many|TRBV10-3|.|TRBJ2-5
TGTGCCATCAGCGACCCCGGCGTTGCCCAAGAGACCCAGTACTTC
CAISDPGVAQETQYF
>few|TRBV29-1|TRBD2|TRBJ2-3
TGCAGCGCCCAAGCGGGGGGCGCAGATACGCAGTATTTT
CSAQAGGADTQYF
>few|TRBV11-2|TRBD1|TRBJ2-7
TGTGCCAGCAGGAGAAGGACAGGGCCTTACGAGCAGTACTTC
CASRRRTGPYEQYF
>.|TRBV27|TRBD2|TRBJ2-1
TGTGCCAGCAGTTTAGTGATAGCGGGAGGGGTCCAGTTCTTC
CASSLVIAGGVQFF
>few|TRBV4-2|TRBD1|TRBJ2-2
TGTGCCAGCAGCCAAGAAGGGGGCGGTAACACCGGGGAGCTGTTTTTT
CASSQEGGGNTGELFF
>once|TRBV5-1|.|TRBJ2-5
TGCGCCAGCAGCTTCATTACAGCTCAAGAGACCCAGTACTTC
CASSFITAQETQYF
>.|TRBV3-1|.|TRBJ2-7
TGTGCCAGCAGCCAAGCTTTCGAGTGGCAGTACTTC
CASSQAFEWQYF
>many|TRBV12-3/TRBV12-4|TRBD1|TRBJ1-5
TGTGCCAGCAGTCCTGGACAGGGGTACAATCAGCCCCAGCATTTT
CASSPGQGYNQPQHF
>.|TRBV20-1|TRBD2|TRBJ2-5
TGCAGTGCTAGTCGCTGGACTAGCGGGGGGGCCCGGCAAGAGACCCAGTACTTC
CSASRWTSGGARQETQYF
>.|TRBV7-2|.|TRBJ2-7
TGTGCCAGCAGCTTAGTAGGGCAGCCGAGCTCCTACGAGCAGTACTTC
CASSLVGQPSSYEQYF
>.|TRBV4-2|TRBD2|TRBJ2-7
TGTGCCAGCAGCCAAACGGCGCCTAGCGGGGATACCTACGAGCAGTACTTC
CASSQTAPSGDTYEQYF
>.|TRBV12-3/TRBV12-4|.|TRBJ2-1
TGTGCCAGCAGTCCGGAGGTGGTTGAGCAGTTCTTC
CASSPEVVEQFF
>few|TRBV6-5|TRBD2|TRBJ2-1
TGTGCCAGCAGTTACTCTAGCGGGGGGGCCGATGAGCAGTTCTTC
CASSYSSGGADEQFF